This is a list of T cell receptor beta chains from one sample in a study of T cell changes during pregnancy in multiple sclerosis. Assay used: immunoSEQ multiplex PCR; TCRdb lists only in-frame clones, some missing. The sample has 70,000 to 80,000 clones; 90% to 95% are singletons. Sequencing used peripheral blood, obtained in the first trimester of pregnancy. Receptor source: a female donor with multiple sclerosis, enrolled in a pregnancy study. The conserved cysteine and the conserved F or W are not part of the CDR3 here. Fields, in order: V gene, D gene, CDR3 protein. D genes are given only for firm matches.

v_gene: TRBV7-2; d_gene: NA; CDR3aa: ASSSPSRFTYEQY
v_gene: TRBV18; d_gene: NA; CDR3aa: ASSPPSPNNEQF
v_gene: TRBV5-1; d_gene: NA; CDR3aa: ASSDQGMNTEAF
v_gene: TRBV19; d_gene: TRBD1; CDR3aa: ASSIGGDRGRRAEAF
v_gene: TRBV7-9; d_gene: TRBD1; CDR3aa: ASGRTGALGEQY
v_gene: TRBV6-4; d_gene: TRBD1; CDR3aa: ASSEAGQGPDTQY
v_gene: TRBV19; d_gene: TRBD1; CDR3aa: ASTMWGRGYQPQH
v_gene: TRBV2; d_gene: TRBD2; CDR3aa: ASSGLAGGQGELF
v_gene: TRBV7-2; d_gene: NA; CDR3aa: ASSLLGAHSYEQY
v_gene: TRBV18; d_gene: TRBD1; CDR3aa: ASSPPGQLAKNIQY
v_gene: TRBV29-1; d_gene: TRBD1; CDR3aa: SVEDNIAKDREDNEQF
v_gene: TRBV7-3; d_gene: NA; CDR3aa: ASSLTAEMKAF
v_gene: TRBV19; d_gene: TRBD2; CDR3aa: ASSFRTSGLGWDIQY
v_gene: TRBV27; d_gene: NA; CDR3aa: ASSLVGAIGEAF
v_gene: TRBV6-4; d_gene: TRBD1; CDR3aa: ASSEGTGGYGYT
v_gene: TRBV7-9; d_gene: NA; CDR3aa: ASSLTPPRTSTEAF
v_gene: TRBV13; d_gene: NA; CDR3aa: ASSGIGTYYEQY
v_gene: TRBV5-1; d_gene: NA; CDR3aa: ASSLDPGDPISSTDTQY
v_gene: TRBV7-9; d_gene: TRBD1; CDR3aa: ASSLLGQGAFGEQF
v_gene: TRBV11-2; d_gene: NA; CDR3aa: ASSLRAAWNTEAF
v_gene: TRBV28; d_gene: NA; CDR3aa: ASSTAVKNYGYT
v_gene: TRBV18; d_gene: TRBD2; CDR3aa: ASSPRLAGLISIGTDTQY
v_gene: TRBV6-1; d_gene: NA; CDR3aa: ASSSQTTNEKLF
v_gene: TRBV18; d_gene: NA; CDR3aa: ASSHEAGTRTDTQY
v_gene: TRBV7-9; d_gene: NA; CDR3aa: ASSVGDTYEQY
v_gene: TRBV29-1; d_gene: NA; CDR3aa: SVVLRGGVYGYT